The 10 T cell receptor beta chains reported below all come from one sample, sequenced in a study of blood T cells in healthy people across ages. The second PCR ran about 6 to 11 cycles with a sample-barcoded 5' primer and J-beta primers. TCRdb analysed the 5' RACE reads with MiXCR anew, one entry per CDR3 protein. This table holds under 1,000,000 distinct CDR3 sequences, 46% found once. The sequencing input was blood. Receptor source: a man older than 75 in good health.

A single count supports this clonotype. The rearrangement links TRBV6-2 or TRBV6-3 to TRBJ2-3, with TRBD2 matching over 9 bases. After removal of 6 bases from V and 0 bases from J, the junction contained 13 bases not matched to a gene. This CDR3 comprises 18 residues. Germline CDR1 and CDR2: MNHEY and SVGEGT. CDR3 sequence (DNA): TGTGCCAGCAGCCCGGCGGCTAGCGGGATTACTAGCACAGATACGCAGTATTTT. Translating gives CASSPAASGITSTDTQYF.

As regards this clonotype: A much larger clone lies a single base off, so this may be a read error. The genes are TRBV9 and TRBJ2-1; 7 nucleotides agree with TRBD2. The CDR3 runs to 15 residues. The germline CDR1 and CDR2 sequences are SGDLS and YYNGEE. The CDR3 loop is CASSQRLATYKEQFF. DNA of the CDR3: TGTGCCAGCAGCCAGAGACTAGCCACCTACAAGGAGCAGTTCTTC.

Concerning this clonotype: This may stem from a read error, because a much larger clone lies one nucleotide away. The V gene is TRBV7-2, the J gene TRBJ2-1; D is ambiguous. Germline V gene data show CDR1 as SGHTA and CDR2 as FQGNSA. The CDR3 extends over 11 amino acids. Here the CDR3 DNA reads TGTGCCAGCAGGTTAGGTGTAGTGCGGTTCTTC. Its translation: CASRLGVVRFF.

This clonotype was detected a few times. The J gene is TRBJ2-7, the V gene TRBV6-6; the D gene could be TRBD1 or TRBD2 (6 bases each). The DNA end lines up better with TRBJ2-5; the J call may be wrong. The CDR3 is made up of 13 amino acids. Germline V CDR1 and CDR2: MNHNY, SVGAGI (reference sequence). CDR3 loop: CASSYSGGETQYF. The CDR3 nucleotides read TGTGCCAGCAGTTACTCAGGGGGGGAGACCCAGTACTTC.

Here the CDR3 reads CASSLPGSLWDTQYF. The CDR3 coding sequence is TGTGCCAGCTCATTACCGGGGTCTCTATGGGATACGCAGTATTTT. The chain recombines TRBV6-4 with TRBJ2-3; a weak D match, TRBD2 (5 bases). Trimming stripped 8 bases from V and 6 bases from J, with 21 bases between. The length of the CDR3 is 15 residues. Germline V gene sequence: CDR1 MRHNA, CDR2 SNTAGT.

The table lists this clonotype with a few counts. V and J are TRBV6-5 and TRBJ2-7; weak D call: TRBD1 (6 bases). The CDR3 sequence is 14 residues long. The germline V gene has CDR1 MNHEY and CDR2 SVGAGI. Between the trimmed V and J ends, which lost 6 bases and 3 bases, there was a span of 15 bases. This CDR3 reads CASSPDSWNYEQYF. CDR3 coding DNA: TGTGCCAGCAGCCCGGACAGTTGGAACTACGAGCAGTACTTC.

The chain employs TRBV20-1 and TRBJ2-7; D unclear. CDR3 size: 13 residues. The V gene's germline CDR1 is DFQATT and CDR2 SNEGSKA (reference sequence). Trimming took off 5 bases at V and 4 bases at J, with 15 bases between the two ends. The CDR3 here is CSAEADQRYEQYF. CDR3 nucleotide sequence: TGCAGTGCTGAAGCAGACCAAAGGTACGAGCAGTACTTC.

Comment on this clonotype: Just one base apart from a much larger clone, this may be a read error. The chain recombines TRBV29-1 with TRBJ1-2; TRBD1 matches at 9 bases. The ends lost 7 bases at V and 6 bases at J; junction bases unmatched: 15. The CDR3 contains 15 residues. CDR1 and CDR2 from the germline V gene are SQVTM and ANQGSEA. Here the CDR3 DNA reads TGCAGCGGGCTCTCGCCCGGGACAGGGAAGGATGGCTACACCTTC. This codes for CSGLSPGTGKDGYTF.

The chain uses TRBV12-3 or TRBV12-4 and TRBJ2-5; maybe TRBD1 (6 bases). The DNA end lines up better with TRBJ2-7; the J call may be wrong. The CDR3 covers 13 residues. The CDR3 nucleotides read TGTGCCAGCGGCCTCAGGGGTTTGAACGAGCAGTACTTC. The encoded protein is CASGLRGLNEQYF.

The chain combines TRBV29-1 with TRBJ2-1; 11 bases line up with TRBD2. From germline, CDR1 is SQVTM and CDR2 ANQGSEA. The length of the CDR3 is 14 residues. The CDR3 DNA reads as TGCAGGATCACTGGGGCTAGCGGGAGGTATGAGCAGTTCTTC. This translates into CRITGASGRYEQFF.